The T cell receptor (beta chain) described here comes from a study of blood T cell repertoires in COVID-19. Trimming removed 3 bases from V and 3 bases from J, with 9 bases in between. The CDR3 consists of 13 residues. Looked up from germline, CDR1 is MNHEY and CDR2 is SMNVEV (reference sequence). Libraries were prepared by immunoSEQ multiplex PCR; TCRdb keeps only in-frame clonotypes and omits some of them. Seen here are some 350,000 clones, over 70% observed once, and the top ten hold around 3%. The V call is TRBV27, the J call TRBJ2-7, with D hard to call. Sequenced sample: peripheral blood. The TCR sequence derives from a man aged 25-45 years with active or convalescent COVID-19. The DNA for the CDR3 is TGTGCCAGCAGTTTGGCCCGAAGCTACGAGCAGTACTTC. As protein: CASSLARSYEQYF.